This TCR beta chain was found in a study of CD8 T cells in ankylosing spondylitis (TCRdb year 2017). Regarding the complete study: The study set out to find disease-linked TCR variants by profiling T cell receptor beta repertoires in ankylosing spondylitis patients and healthy donors. In total, the full study cohort was made up of approximately 99 healthy donors and 20 to 25 ankylosing spondylitis patients. Peripheral blood was sampled, and synovial fluid was also collected from ankylosing spondylitis patients. Findings and caveats that apply to the study as a whole: Some motif variants were previously reported in synovial fluid and blood of reactive arthritis patients, suggesting common disease-initiation mechanisms. According to the report, matched synovial fluid samples from ankylosing spondylitis patients were significantly enriched for the disease-linked clones. The disease-linked clones had a CD8+ phenotype and were found at relatively low frequencies in peripheral blood. A TCR beta motif made up of under ten highly homologous amino acid variants appeared to be characteristic of blood from ankylosing spondylitis patients.

The sample was run on an Illumina HiSeq 2500. Quantitative 5'-RACE with molecular barcodes was the method used to prepare the TCR beta libraries. Per the authors' processing: A new computational method based on a probabilistic model of VDJ rearrangement was used to identify disease-linked TCR variants. TCRdb took the public reads, trimmed them with fastp at Q25, ran MiXCR for clone calling and kept in-frame beta chains. All rows with the same CDR3 protein become a single entry with the most common DNA and genes. The V and J calls were determined by TCRdb, not by the authors. Counted in this sample were approximately 130,000 distinct CDR3 sequences; about an eighth of them appeared once. The ten largest clones take up roughly 4.5% of the sample. Taken from cysteine to phenylalanine, the CDR3 has 15 residues. CDR3 DNA is the only sequence kept; it has 45 bases, read in frame from the first base. Trimming removed 5 bases from V and 4 bases from J; the gene matches leave 12 bases unexplained. From the germline V gene (reference sequence), CDR1 is DFQATT and CDR2 is SNEGSKA.

This clonotype was observed many times. What this receptor recognizes is not known. Within one base of it there is no much larger clone, and no base qualities were kept. Sequenced input: blood, either unsorted or a sorted T cell fraction (not recorded which). The sequence was obtained from a female donor with ankylosing spondylitis or in good health (not recorded which). The chain was built from TRBV20-1 and TRBJ2-3; 7 of the junction bases match TRBD2. The CDR3 is CSAGSGGGTSDTQYF. In nucleotides, the sequence is TGCAGTGCTGGATCTGGGGGGGGTACGTCAGATACGCAGTATTTT.